Shown below are 5 T cell receptor beta chains from a single sample sequenced in a study of shared clonotypes between healthy human individuals. The naive CD8 fraction comprised CD45RO-negative cells positively selected for CCR7 and excluded terminally differentiated effector memory CD45RA+ cells. Profiled with immunoSEQ multiplex PCR; TCRdb holds only in-frame clones, not every one. This sample has roughly 2,000,000 clones; roughly 95% occur once, and the top ten carry approximately 1%. Material: naive CD8+ T cells sorted from blood. The origin of the receptors is a young man in good health.

This clone appeared a single time. The identical CDR3 is also encoded by other nucleotide sequences in the sample. The gene calls are TRBV27 and TRBJ1-1, with D perhaps TRBD1 (6 bases). CDR3 length equals 14 residues. V shed 2 bases and J shed 4 bases, with 11 bases lying between them. Germline loops: CDR1 MNHEY, CDR2 SMNVEV (reference sequence). The DNA of the CDR3 is TGTGCCAGCAGTTTAATAGGGGGTACCACTGAAGCTTTCTTT. It encodes CASSLIGGTTEAFF.

The genes are TRBV27 and TRBJ2-2; 7 nucleotides agree with TRBD1. The CDR3 extends over 17 amino acids. The germline V gene encodes CDR1 MNHEY and CDR2 SMNVEV (reference sequence). V shed 5 bases, J shed 4 bases, and the junction held 13 bases outside the gene matches. The CDR3 loop is CASSPYWSEGATGELFF. In DNA form, the CDR3 reads TGTGCCAGCAGTCCATATTGGTCCGAGGGGGCCACCGGGGAGCTGTTTTTT.

This clone was counted between two and nine times. The J gene is TRBJ1-2, the V gene TRBV14; possibly TRBD1 for D (5 bases). Germline lookup yields CDR1 SGHDN and CDR2 FVKESK. The CDR3 contains 14 residues. Trimming cost V 0 bases and J 6 bases, with 11 bases left between them. The CDR3, as DNA: TGTGCCAGCAGCCAAGACAGGGACTACCATGGCTACACCTTC. It translates to CASSQDRDYHGYTF. The variable domain in full, completed from reference TRBV14 and TRBJ1-2, reads EAGVTQFPSHSVIEKGQTVTLRCDPISGHDNLYWYRRVMGKEIKFLLHFVKESKQDESGMPNNRFLAERTGGTYSTLKVQPAELEDSGVYFCASSQDRDYHGYTFGSGTRLTVV.

The V gene is TRBV4-2, the J gene TRBJ1-1; 7 bases match TRBD1. The CDR3 loop spans 15 amino acids. With 0 bases clipped from V and 4 bases from J, the junction kept 5 bases outside the gene matches. Germline V lookup: CDR1 LGHNA, CDR2 YNFKEQ. The CDR3 region has the DNA TGTGCCAGCAGCCAAGAAGACAGGGAGGGCACTGAAGCTTTCTTT. As protein: CASSQEDREGTEAFF.

V and J are TRBV5-4 and TRBJ2-3; 9 nucleotides align to TRBD1. Germline CDR1 and CDR2: SGHNT and YYREEE (reference sequence). CDR3 length equals 14 residues. After removal of 5 bases from V and 6 bases from J, the junction contained 7 bases not matched to a gene. CDR3 residues: CASSRDREEDTQYF. Written as DNA, the CDR3 is TGTGCCAGCAGTCGGGACAGGGAAGAGGATACGCAGTATTTT.